A selection of T cell receptor beta chains follows, all from one sample in a study of cytomegalovirus exposure and HLA in healthy donors. Sequencing used immunoSEQ multiplex PCR; TCRdb keeps in-frame clones, though not all of them. The sample gives 90,000 to 130,000 clones, 74% of which show up once; around 5% is in the top ten. Sequencing was performed on PBMCs. These receptors originate from a man aged 25-45 years in good health and CMV-seropositive. CDR3s include the opening cysteine and the closing phenylalanine or tryptophan. D genes are given only for firm matches. Size values are once, few and many counts, or a class for expanded clones, and some rows have none.

j_call,clone_size,d_call,v_call,cdr3_nt,cdr3_aa
TRBJ1-1,.,TRBD1,TRBV19,TGTGCCAGTAGTATCCGGGACAGGGGGAACACTGAAGCTTTCTTT,CASSIRDRGNTEAFF
TRBJ2-7,few,.,TRBV25-1,TGTGCCAGCAGCCCCCCGATGGGGGGTGAGCAGTACTTC,CASSPPMGGEQYF
TRBJ2-7,.,.,TRBV7-8,TGTGCCAGCAGCTTAGAAGAGGGAGTGGGGCAGTACTTC,CASSLEEGVGQYF
TRBJ2-1,.,TRBD2,TRBV4-3,TGCGCCAGCAGCCAAGATGCCGCGGGGGGTAACAATGAGCAGTTCTTC,CASSQDAAGGNNEQFF
TRBJ2-1,.,.,TRBV13,TGTGCCAGCAGCTTAGGGAGCTCCTACAATGAGCAGTTCTTC,CASSLGSSYNEQFF
TRBJ1-3,.,.,TRBV4-2,TGTGCCAGCAGCCAGGGCCCCCGGGGCTCTGGAAACACCATATATTTT,CASSQGPRGSGNTIYF
TRBJ2-5,.,.,TRBV5-4,TGTGCCAGCAGCTTGGGTAGGGGGGGCGAGACCCAGTACTTC,CASSLGRGGETQYF
TRBJ2-3,.,TRBD2,TRBV7-9,TGTGCCAGCAGTTCGGGGGGGGCAGATACGCAGTATTTT,CASSSGGADTQYF
TRBJ2-1,.,.,TRBV2,TGTGCCAGCAGGGAGACAGGGAGGTACAATGAGCAGTTCTTC,CASRETGRYNEQFF
TRBJ1-2,.,.,TRBV6-5,TGTGCCAGCAGTTATAATCAGGATGGCTACACCTTC,CASSYNQDGYTF
TRBJ2-5,.,.,TRBV5-1,TGCGCCAGCAGCTTGGTTTCCAGAGCACTCGGGGGAGAGACCCAGTACTTC,CASSLVSRALGGETQYF
TRBJ1-2,.,TRBD1,TRBV9,TGTGCCAGCAGCGTAGGGACAGGGGGGAACTATGGCTACACCTTC,CASSVGTGGNYGYTF
TRBJ2-7,.,TRBD1,TRBV5-1,TGCGCCAGCAGCCGGGACAGTTTAACCTACGAGCAGTACTTC,CASSRDSLTYEQYF
TRBJ2-4,.,TRBD1,TRBV5-4,TGTGCCAGCAGCTTGGGATGGACAGGCCCCAAGCAGGGAAACATTCAGTACTTC,CASSLGWTGPKQGNIQYF
TRBJ2-7,.,TRBD1,TRBV4-1,TGCGCCAGCACCTTGGGACAGGGGGCCCACGAGCAGTACTTC,CASTLGQGAHEQYF
TRBJ2-6,.,TRBD2,TRBV2,TGTGCCAGCAGTAGCGGGGCGTCCTCTGGGGCCAACGTCCTGACTTTC,CASSSGASSGANVLTF
TRBJ2-2,.,.,TRBV5-1,TGCGCCAGCAGCTTAAGTCCCAGGGGCACCGGGGAGCTGTTTTTT,CASSLSPRGTGELFF
TRBJ1-1,.,TRBD1,TRBV19,TGTGCCAGTAGTATAACAGGGGGCGGCACTGAAGCTTTCTTT,CASSITGGGTEAFF
TRBJ2-7,.,TRBD1,TRBV28,TGTGCCAGCAGTCTTGGACAGGGTGTGGACGAGCAGTACTTC,CASSLGQGVDEQYF
TRBJ2-1,.,TRBD2,TRBV9,TGTGCCAGCAGCGTAACCAGCGGGGGCTACAATGAGCAGTTCTTC,CASSVTSGGYNEQFF
TRBJ2-5,.,.,TRBV30,TGTGCCTGGAGCTTGCCCTTGGGCAGGGATTTTCAAGAGACCCAGTACTTC,CAWSLPLGRDFQETQYF
TRBJ1-1,few,.,TRBV18,TGTGCCAGCTCAGGACAAGCGAACACTGAAGCTTTCTTT,CASSGQANTEAFF
TRBJ2-3,.,.,TRBV19,TGTGCCAGTAGTATAGACCTAGAAGATACGCAGTATTTT,CASSIDLEDTQYF
TRBJ2-3,.,.,TRBV7-9,TGTGCCAGCAGCCCCCGGTCGGGGAAAGATACGCAGTATTTT,CASSPRSGKDTQYF
TRBJ2-6,.,.,TRBV28,TGTGCCAGCAGGCGAGTTGCTAGCGGGGCCAACGTCCTGACTTTC,CASRRVASGANVLTF
TRBJ2-6,.,.,TRBV28,TGTGCCACCGCCCTCTACGGGGCCAACGTCCTGACTTTC,CATALYGANVLTF
TRBJ2-7,.,TRBD1,TRBV7-3,TGTGCCAACAGCCCTAATGGACAGGGGGCTTCCTACGAGCAGTACTTC,CANSPNGQGASYEQYF
TRBJ2-5,.,TRBD1,TRBV5-1,TGCGCCAGCAGCTCTGGGACAGGGTCCGGGCAGGCCCAGTACTTC,CASSSGTGSGQAQYF
TRBJ1-6,.,.,TRBV27,TGTGCCAGCAGAGACATGGGTGGTTCACCCCTCCACTTT,CASRDMGGSPLHF